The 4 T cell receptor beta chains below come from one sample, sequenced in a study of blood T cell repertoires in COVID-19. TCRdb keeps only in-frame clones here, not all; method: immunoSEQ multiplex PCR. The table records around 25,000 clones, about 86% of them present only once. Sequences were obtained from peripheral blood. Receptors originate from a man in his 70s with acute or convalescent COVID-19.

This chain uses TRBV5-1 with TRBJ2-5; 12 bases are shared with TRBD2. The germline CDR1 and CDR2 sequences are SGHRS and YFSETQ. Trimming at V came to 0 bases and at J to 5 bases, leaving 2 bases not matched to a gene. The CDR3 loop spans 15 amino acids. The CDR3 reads CASSLGLAGAETQYF. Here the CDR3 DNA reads TGCGCCAGCAGCTTGGGACTAGCGGGGGCGGAGACCCAGTACTTC.

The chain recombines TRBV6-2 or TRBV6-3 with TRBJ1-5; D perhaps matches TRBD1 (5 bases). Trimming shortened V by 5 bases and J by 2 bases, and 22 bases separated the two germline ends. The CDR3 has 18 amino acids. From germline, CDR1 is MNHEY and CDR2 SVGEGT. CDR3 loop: CASSLRWRAPGGNQPQHF. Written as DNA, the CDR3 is TGTGCCAGCAGTCTACGCTGGCGAGCTCCGGGGGGCAATCAGCCCCAGCATTTT.

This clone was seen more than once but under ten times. DNA of the CDR3: TGTGCCAGCAGTTTTAGGGGGACAGGGGCTGGAAACACCATATATTTT. It codes for CASSFRGTGAGNTIYF. The genes are TRBV27 and TRBJ1-3; 10 positions match TRBD1. V was pared by 3 bases and J by 2 bases, with 4 bases of the junction left unmatched. The CDR3 contains 16 residues. Germline V lookup: CDR1 MNHEY, CDR2 SMNVEV (reference sequence).

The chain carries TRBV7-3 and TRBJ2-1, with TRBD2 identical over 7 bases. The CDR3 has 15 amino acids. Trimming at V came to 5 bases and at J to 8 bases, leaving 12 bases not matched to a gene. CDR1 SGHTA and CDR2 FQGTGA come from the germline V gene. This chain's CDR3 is CASSEAGLGSHEQFF. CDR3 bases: TGTGCCAGCAGCGAAGCAGGACTAGGCTCCCATGAGCAGTTCTTC. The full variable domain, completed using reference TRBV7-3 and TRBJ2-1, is GAGVSQTPSNKVTEKGKYVELRCDPISGHTALYWYRQSLGQGPEFLIYFQGTGAADDSGLPNDRFFAVRPEGSVSTLKIQRTERGDSAVYLCASSEAGLGSHEQFFGPGTRLTVL.